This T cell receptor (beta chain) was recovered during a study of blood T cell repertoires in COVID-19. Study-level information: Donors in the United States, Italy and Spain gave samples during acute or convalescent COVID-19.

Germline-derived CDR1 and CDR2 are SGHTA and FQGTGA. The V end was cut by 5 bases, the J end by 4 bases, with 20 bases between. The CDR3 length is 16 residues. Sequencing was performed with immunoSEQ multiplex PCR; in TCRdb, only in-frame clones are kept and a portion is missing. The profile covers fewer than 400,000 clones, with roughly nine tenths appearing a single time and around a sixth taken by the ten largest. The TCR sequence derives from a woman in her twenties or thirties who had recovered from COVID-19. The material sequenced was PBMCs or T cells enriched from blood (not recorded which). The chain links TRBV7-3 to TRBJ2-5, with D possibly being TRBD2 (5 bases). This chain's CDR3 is CASSPREGSRGETQYF. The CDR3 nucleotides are TGTGCCAGCAGCCCCCGCGAGGGCTCGCGCGGAGAGACCCAGTACTTC.